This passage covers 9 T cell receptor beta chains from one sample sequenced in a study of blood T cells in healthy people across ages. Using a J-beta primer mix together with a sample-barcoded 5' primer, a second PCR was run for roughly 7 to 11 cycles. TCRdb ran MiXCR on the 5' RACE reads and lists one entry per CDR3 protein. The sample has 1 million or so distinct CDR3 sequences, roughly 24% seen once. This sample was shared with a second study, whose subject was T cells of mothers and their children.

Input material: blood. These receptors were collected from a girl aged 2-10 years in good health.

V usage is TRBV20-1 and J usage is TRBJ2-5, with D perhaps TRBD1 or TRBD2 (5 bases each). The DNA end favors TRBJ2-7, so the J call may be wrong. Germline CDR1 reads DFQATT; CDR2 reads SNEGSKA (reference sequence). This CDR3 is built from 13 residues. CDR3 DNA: TGCAGTGCTAGAGGGGGGAATGGATACGAGCAGTACTTC. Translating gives CSARGGNGYEQYF.

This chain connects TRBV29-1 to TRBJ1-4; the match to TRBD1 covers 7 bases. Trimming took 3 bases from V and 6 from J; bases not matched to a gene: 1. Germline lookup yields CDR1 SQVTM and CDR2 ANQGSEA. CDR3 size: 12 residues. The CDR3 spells CSVDQGDEKLFF. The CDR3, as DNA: TGCAGCGTTGATCAGGGGGATGAAAAACTGTTTTTT.

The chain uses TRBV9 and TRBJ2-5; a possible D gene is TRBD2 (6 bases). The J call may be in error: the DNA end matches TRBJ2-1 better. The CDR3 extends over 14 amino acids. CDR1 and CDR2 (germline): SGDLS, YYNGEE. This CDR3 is CASSPPPGDNEQFF. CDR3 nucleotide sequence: TGTGCCAGCAGTCCCCCCCCGGGAGACAATGAGCAGTTCTTC.

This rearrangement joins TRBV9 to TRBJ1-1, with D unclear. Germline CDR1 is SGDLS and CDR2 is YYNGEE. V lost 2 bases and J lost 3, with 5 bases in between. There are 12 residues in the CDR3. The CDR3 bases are TGTGCCAGCAGCGTGCTCGACACTGAAGCTTTCTTT. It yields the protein CASSVLDTEAFF.

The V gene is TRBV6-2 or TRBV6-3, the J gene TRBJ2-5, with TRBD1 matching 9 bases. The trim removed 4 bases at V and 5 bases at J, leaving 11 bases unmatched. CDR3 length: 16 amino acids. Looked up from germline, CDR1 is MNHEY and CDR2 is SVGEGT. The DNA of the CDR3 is TGTGCCAGCAGTTGGGACAGGGCCCCAAGCAAGGAGACCCAGTACTTC. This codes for CASSWDRAPSKETQYF.

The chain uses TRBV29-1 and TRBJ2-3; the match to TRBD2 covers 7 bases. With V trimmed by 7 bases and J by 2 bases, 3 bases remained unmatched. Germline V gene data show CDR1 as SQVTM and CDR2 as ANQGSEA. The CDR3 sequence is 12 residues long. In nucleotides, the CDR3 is TGCAGCGGAGCGGGGACCACAGATACGCAGTATTTT. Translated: CSGAGTTDTQYF.

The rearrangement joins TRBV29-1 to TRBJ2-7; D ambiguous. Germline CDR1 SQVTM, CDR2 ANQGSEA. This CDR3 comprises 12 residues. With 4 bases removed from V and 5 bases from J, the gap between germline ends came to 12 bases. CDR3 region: CSVAVGGHEQYF. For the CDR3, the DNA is TGCAGCGTTGCCGTTGGTGGTCACGAGCAGTACTTC.

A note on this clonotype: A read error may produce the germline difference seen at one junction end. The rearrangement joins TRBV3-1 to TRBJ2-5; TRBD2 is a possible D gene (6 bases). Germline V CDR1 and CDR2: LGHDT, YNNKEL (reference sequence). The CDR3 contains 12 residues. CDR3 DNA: TGTGCCAGCAGCCAATTAGAGACTAGGAGGTTCTTC. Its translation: CASSQLETRRFF.

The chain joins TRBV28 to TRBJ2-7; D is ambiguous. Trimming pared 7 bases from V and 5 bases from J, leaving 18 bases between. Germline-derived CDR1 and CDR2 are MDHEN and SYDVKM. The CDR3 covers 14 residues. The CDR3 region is CASNDWRFVDEQYF. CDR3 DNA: TGTGCCAGCAACGATTGGCGGTTTGTAGACGAGCAGTACTTC.